This entry features one TCR beta chain sequence. There is no known antigen for this receptor. There are no base qualities to consult, and no much larger clone falls within one base. The data belong to a study of tumor-infiltrating lymphocytes in localized non-small cell lung cancer (dated by TCRdb to the early 2020s). Regarding the research as a whole: The cohort covered several histologies, both smokers and never-smokers, and patients whose samples were collected after neoadjuvant chemotherapy. For under 60 patients, immunoSEQ T-cell fraction was compared between paired tumor and uninvolved lung. In total, the ICON cohort consisted of approximately 140 surgical patients with localized non-small cell lung cancer who had their tumors resected. Alongside flow cytometry, multiplex immunofluorescence, RNA-seq, exome sequencing and proteomics, TCR sequencing was applied to the same patients as one of several integrated assays. Each patient contributed resected tumor tissue and uninvolved lung tissue from the same patient, described as non-adjacent to the tumor.

Patient enrollment in ICON started in the first half of 2016, and the final patient was enrolled in 2018. Fresh tumor and matched uninvolved tissue for in-depth immune analyses, including TCR sequencing, were collected from a subcohort of approximately 82 patients. DNA for TCR sequencing was isolated from bulk tissue, and no cell sorting was done. General conclusions and limits of the study: Higher T cell infiltration in tumors than in uninvolved lung tissue was supported by TCRbeta sequencing, consistent with immunofluorescence CD3 counts. No association of tumor T-cell fraction from TCR sequencing with recurrence-free survival was found (p = 0.61). TCR-derived T-cell fraction did not differ between the flow cytometry-defined immunotypes IM1 (good prognosis) and IM2 (poor prognosis). Because assay coverage varied across patients depending on available tissue quantity, TCR sequencing was performed for only a subset of the cohort. Because different pieces of the same tissue were used for different assays, technical variation could not be separated from intratumor heterogeneity.

The immunoSEQ assay used for TCR sequencing gave the T-cell fraction in both tumor and uninvolved lung tissue. In the source study's methods: For survival analysis, patients were split into high (upper tertile) and low (lower two tertiles) T-cell fraction groups and compared by log-rank test. A signed-rank test was used to test paired tumor versus uninvolved lung differences in T-cell fraction. TCRdb limited this immuneACCESS table to in-frame rearrangements with V and J called. A share of clones is missing; checked studies link under half to unresolved V genes, and the rest is unexplained. D and trimming come from the DNA, and the V and J calls and clone size come from that table. The sample table records about 12,000 clones; about 79% of these occur just once. Over 3.5% of the sample rests with the top ten. This TCR derives from a human donor with non-small cell lung cancer. Sequencing was performed on lung tumor tissue.

The sequence in DNA is TGTGCCAGCAGCTTAGATGGAGTTCAGCCCCAGCATTTT. Translated, it gives CASSLDGVQPQHF. The V and J genes are TRBV7-6 and TRBJ1-5; there is no confident call for the D gene. The CDR1 and CDR2 encoded by the germline V gene are SGHVS and FNYEAQ. V gives up 1 base and J gives up 6 bases, and the segment between their germline ends measures 7 bases. The CDR3, from cysteine to phenylalanine, totals 13 residues. Only the CDR3 region is kept as DNA, spanning 39 bases read in frame from base 1. Supplemented by the reference TRBV7-6 and TRBJ1-5 proteins around the CDR3, the complete variable domain is GAGVSQSPRYKVTKRGQDVALRCDPISGHVSLYWYRQALGQGPEFLTYFNYEAQQDKSGLPNDRFSAERPEGSISTLTIQRTEQRDSAMYRCASSLDGVQPQHFGDGTRLSIL.